The clone carrying this TCR beta chain was observed a handful of times. The antigen remains undetermined. A single record per CDR3 protein comes from TCRdb applying MiXCR to the 5' RACE reads. The sample lists more than 300,000 distinct CDR3 sequences; about 10% were seen once. V lost 3 bases to trimming and J lost 6 bases, with 15 bases between them. This CDR3 region has 15 residues. Per germline, CDR1 SGHRS and CDR2 YFSETQ. The entry originates in a study of T cells after yellow fever vaccination. Study-wide results and caveats: Among all clonotypes, a small share was observed in both CD4 and CD8 compartments. Weaker, the secondary response peaked sooner, at day 5 versus 15.

The chain carries TRBV5-1 and TRBJ1-4; D not resolved. The clonotype originates from a man in his late teens or twenties who received the YFV17D yellow fever vaccine. The sample was CD4+ T cells sorted from PBMCs, taken 45 days after the yellow fever booster vaccination. The CDR3, as DNA: TGCGCCAGCAGCTATGGCCGGGGAGTCGATGAAAAACTGTTTTTT. This gives the protein CASSYGRGVDEKLFF. The full variable domain, in which reference TRBV5-1 and TRBJ1-4 provide the parts outside the CDR3, is KAGVTQTPRYLIKTRGQQVTLSCSPISGHRSVSWYQQTPGQGLQFLFEYFSETQRNKGNFPGRFSGRQFSNSRSEMNVSTLELGDSALYLCASSYGRGVDEKLFFGSGTQLSVL.